This is a list of T cell receptor beta chains from one sample in a study of siplizumab effects on memory and regulatory T cells. The repertoire was sequenced with immunoSEQ multiplex PCR; TCRdb's copy has only in-frame clones and lacks some. The repertoire holds approximately 100,000 clones, with around 90% as singletons. Sample: Tregs sorted from blood. The receptors were gathered from a human donor in good health. CDR3s leave out the opening cysteine and the closing phenylalanine or tryptophan. The order of the fields is clone size, V gene, J gene, CDR3 protein. Clone size, where shown, is once, few, many, or a class for clones that have expanded.

>once|TRBV6-1|TRBJ2-5
ASSVGTGLQETQY
>-|TRBV13|TRBJ2-7
ASSLSPWGSASSYEQY
>-|TRBV5-1|TRBJ2-5
ASSSSGGETQY
>-|TRBV5-1|TRBJ2-7
ASRVRSGEQY
>-|TRBV11-1|TRBJ1-4
ASSLFSGTNEKLF
>-|TRBV28|TRBJ2-1
ASSNDRQQF
>-|TRBV29-1|TRBJ1-2
SVEVHHYGYT
>-|TRBV4-2|TRBJ2-2
ASSPRLAGDSGELF
>-|TRBV7-2|TRBJ1-1
ASSLVSEPNTEAF
>-|TRBV4-1|TRBJ2-7
ASSQGPTLYEQY
>-|TRBV11-3|TRBJ2-1
ASSAQGSSYNEQF
>-|TRBV9|TRBJ2-5
ASSVALAGQETQY
>-|TRBV19|TRBJ1-1
ASSYREDTEAF
>-|TRBV30|TRBJ2-3
AWASRFTDTQY
>-|TRBV10-3|TRBJ2-5
AISQREQETQY
>-|TRBV10-1|TRBJ1-1
ASRAGTQNTEAF
>-|TRBV5-4|TRBJ2-7
ASSPDRDYEQY
>-|TRBV5-4|TRBJ1-2
ASSLGSGQGTYGYT
>-|TRBV5-6|TRBJ1-2
ASSLRGGFYGYT
>-|TRBV5-1|TRBJ1-1
ASSLQGRLAF
>-|TRBV5-1|TRBJ2-5
ASSDTGQLQETQY
>-|TRBV6-5|TRBJ2-1
ASTSRRGGNEQF
>-|TRBV7-2|TRBJ1-1
ASSLASGVGVGAF
>-|TRBV10-1|TRBJ2-5
ASSDGWEAQY
>-|TRBV2|TRBJ2-5
ATRGRQGGETQY
>-|TRBV6-5|TRBJ1-2
ASSSIGAKYSNGYT
>once|TRBV2|TRBJ2-1
ASSVELNNEQF
>once|TRBV11-3|TRBJ2-3
ASSLRQGGTDTQY
>-|TRBV7-9|TRBJ1-4
ASSFGGVNEKLF